This T cell receptor beta chain came from a study of control samples from healthy donors and cancer patients (dated by TCRdb to the early 2020s). For CDR1 and CDR2, the germline V gene (reference sequence) lists LNHDA and SQIVND. The V end loses 6 bases and the J end loses 1 base, and a stretch of 12 bases separates them. The CDR3 covers 14 residues, taking in both the cysteine and the phenylalanine. The read is trimmed to its CDR3 DNA, 42 bases read in frame from base 1. Library prep was done by the immunoSEQ multiplex PCR assay. TCRdb took over this immuneACCESS table, retaining in-frame rearrangements with V and J assigned. Such tables are incomplete; in checked studies, under half of the missing clones stem from an unresolved V gene, and the remainder is unexplained. This sample has roughly 94,000 clones in its table, and 84% of those were observed once. The ten largest account for 38% of the sample.

Note on this clone: Its antigen specificity is not known. Qualities for individual bases were not recorded, and no much larger clone is one base off.

The chain couples TRBV19 to TRBJ1-1; a tentative D call is TRBD1 (5 bases match). This TCR derives from a man aged 70 or older with lung cancer. The sample taken for sequencing was PBMCs. The DNA reads TGTGCCAGTAGGGGGGGACTGCGGAACACTGAAGCTTTCTTT. Its protein product is CASRGGLRNTEAFF.